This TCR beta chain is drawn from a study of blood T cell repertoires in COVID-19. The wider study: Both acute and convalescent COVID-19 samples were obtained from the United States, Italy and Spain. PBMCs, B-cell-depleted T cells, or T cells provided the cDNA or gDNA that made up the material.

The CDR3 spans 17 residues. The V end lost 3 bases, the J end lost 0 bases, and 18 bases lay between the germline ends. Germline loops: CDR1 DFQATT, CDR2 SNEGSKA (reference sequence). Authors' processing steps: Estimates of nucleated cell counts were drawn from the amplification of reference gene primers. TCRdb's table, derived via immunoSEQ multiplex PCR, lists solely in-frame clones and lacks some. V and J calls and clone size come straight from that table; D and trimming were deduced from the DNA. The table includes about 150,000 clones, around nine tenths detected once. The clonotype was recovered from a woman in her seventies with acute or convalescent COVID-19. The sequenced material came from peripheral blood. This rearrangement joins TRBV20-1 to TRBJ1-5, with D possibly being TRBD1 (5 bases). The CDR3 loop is CSASQEQGGYSNQPQHF. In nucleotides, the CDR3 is TGCAGTGCTAGTCAAGAGCAGGGTGGGTATAGCAATCAGCCCCAGCATTTT.